Presented here are 8 T cell receptor beta chains from one specimen sequenced in a study of T cells in Graves' hyperthyroidism and ophthalmopathy. Amplification of TCR beta CDR3 regions used RNA as the template. First-round RT-PCR targeting the TCR CDR3 was performed with the HTBI primer set. TCRdb redid the calling of the multiplex PCR reads with MiXCR, one entry per CDR3 protein. The profile covers some 530,000 distinct CDR3 sequences, with roughly 23% appearing a single time and under 55% taken by the ten largest. The sample comprised blood. The receptors shown here come from a woman between 65 and 79 years old with Graves' ophthalmopathy.

There are a few counts of this clonotype. The V and J genes are TRBV7-2 and TRBJ2-5; a weak D match, TRBD1 (6 bases). V was shortened by 2 bases and J by 4 bases, with 14 bases between the two germline ends. The CDR3 has 15 residues. In germline, CDR1 is SGHTA, CDR2 FQGNSA. The chain's CDR3 is CASSLRWGQPETQYF. The CDR3 coding sequence is TGTGCCAGCAGCTTAAGGTGGGGGCAGCCAGAGACCCAGTACTTC.

This chain joins TRBV7-2 and TRBJ1-2; D possibly corresponds to TRBD1 (5 bases). This CDR3 region has 13 residues. Germline V CDR1 and CDR2: SGHTA, FQGNSA. V was trimmed by 1 base and J by 10 bases, leaving 13 bases between them. The CDR3 spells CASSLEDPTVYTF. The DNA of the CDR3 is TGTGCCAGCAGCTTAGAGGACCCGACAGTCTACACCTTC. Full variable domain (outside the CDR3, taken from reference TRBV7-2 and TRBJ1-2): GAGVSQSPSNKVTEKGKDVELRCDPISGHTALYWYRQSLGQGLEFLIYFQGNSAPDKSGLPSDRFSAERTGGSVSTLTIQRTQQEDSAVYLCASSLEDPTVYTFGSGTRLTVV.

As for this clonotype: One junction end disagrees with the germline gene, perhaps due to a read error. The rearrangement uses TRBV3-1 and TRBJ1-6; 7 nucleotides agree with TRBD1. CDR1 is LGHDT and CDR2 is YNNKEL in the germline V gene (reference sequence). The CDR3 loop spans 14 amino acids. CDR3 region: CASTQGTANSPLHF. CDR3 sequence (DNA): TGTGCCAGCACCCAAGGGACAGCAAATTCACCCCTCCACTTT.

The V gene is TRBV5-1, the J gene TRBJ1-2; no clear D gene. Trimming shortened V by 7 bases and J by 1 base, and 11 bases separated the two germline ends. The CDR3 covers 13 residues. CDR1 and CDR2 (germline): SGHRS, YFSETQ. CDR3: CASWNDLNYGYTF. As DNA, the CDR3 is TGCGCCAGCTGGAACGACCTTAACTATGGCTACACCTTC.

This clonotype was seen repeatedly, ten times or more. J is TRBJ2-7 and V is TRBV28; D is perhaps TRBD1 or TRBD2 (5 bases each). The CDR3 is 15 amino acids. The V end lost 3 bases, the J end lost 4 bases, and 16 bases lay between the germline ends. Germline CDR1 reads MDHEN; CDR2 reads SYDVKM. CDR3 sequence reads: CASSLRGTDLYEQYF. Written as DNA, the CDR3 is TGTGCCAGCAGTTTGAGAGGGACGGATTTATACGAGCAGTACTTC.

V usage is TRBV20-1 and J usage is TRBJ2-3; 8 bases agree with TRBD2. The V gene end was trimmed by 0 bases and the J gene end by 2 bases; junction bases not matched to a gene: 4. Looked up from germline, CDR1 is DFQATT and CDR2 is SNEGSKA (reference sequence). CDR3 size: 15 residues. DNA of the CDR3: TGCAGTGCTAGAGACGGGACTAGAACCACAGATACGCAGTATTTT. This gives the protein CSARDGTRTTDTQYF.

The V and J genes are TRBV20-1 and TRBJ2-5; D perhaps matches TRBD2 (5 bases). Germline V lookup: CDR1 DFQATT, CDR2 SNEGSKA (reference sequence). This CDR3 contains 14 residues. Trimming shortened V by 0 bases and J by 5 bases, and 13 bases separated the two germline ends. The CDR3 coding sequence is TGCAGTGCTAGAGAGAGCGGCAGGAGGGAGACCCAGTACTTC. Translating it yields CSARESGRRETQYF.

Worth noting for this clonotype: One end of the junction fails to match germline, which may point to a read error. The V and J genes are TRBV12-3 or TRBV12-4 and TRBJ2-1; TRBD2 agrees at 12 bases. The CDR3 is made up of 15 amino acids. CDR3 DNA sequence: TGTGCCAGCAGTCTAGCGGGAGGGGCTTCACATGAGCAGTTCTTC. The encoded protein is CASSLAGGASHEQFF.